This T cell receptor (beta chain) was sequenced during a study of shared clonotypes between healthy human individuals. Study-wide results and caveats: The sole specimen, blood, was sampled, and tissue repertoires likely differ.

Sequencing used immunoSEQ multiplex PCR; TCRdb keeps in-frame clones, though not all of them. The sample comprises 1,100,000 or so clones, about four fifths of which are singletons, and around 0.47% rests with the top ten. CDR3 length equals 14 residues. Trimming removed 0 bases at V and 1 base at J, with 6 bases between. CDR1 MGHRA and CDR2 YSYEKL come from the germline V gene. A note on this clone: Antigen specificity is unknown.

The sequenced sample was memory CD4+ T cells from PBMCs. Subset of the sample: CD45RA-negative fraction. The J gene is TRBJ1-1, the V gene TRBV4-1, with D unclear. This TCR was sampled from a man aged 18-30 years in good health. Some clones in this sample may be carry-over from other donors' samples. The CDR3 spells CASSQDRENTEAFF. In DNA, the CDR3 is TGCGCCAGCAGCCAAGATAGGGAGAACACTGAAGCTTTCTTT.